The 30 T cell receptor beta chains below come from one sample, sequenced in a study of cytomegalovirus exposure and HLA in healthy donors (dated by TCRdb to between 2016 and 2019). Library generation was performed with the immunoSEQ multiplex PCR assay. This immuneACCESS table, as held by TCRdb, lists in-frame sequences with V and J called but not all clones. Of the missing ones, under half trace to an unresolved V gene in checked studies; the others have no known cause. The sample table contains roughly 120,000 clones; only one count was recorded for 86% of them. Together, the top ten hold about 5.3% of the sample. The specimen sequenced was PBMCs. Source of these receptors: a man aged 18 to 29 in good health and CMV-seronegative.

The CDR3 DNA is TGCGCCAGCAGCCAAGAGTCCGGACTCTCTGGAAACACCATATATTTT. It is translated as CASSQESGLSGNTIYF. The chain combines TRBV4-1 with TRBJ1-3; D gene ambiguous. This CDR3 is 16 amino acids long. V was trimmed by 0 bases and J by 0 bases, leaving 9 bases between them. The germline V gene encodes CDR1 MGHRA and CDR2 YSYEKL.

This sequence joins TRBV20-1 and TRBJ2-3, with D uncertain. Looked up from germline, CDR1 is DFQATT and CDR2 is SNEGSKA (reference sequence). The V gene lost 3 bases and the J gene lost 8 bases, with 9 bases spanning the gap. The CDR3 sequence is 11 residues long. CDR3 in DNA: TGCAGTGCTAGCCTAGATCTTACGCAGTATTTT. It specifies CSASLDLTQYF.

This sequence joins TRBV9 and TRBJ1-5; D gene unclear. The CDR3 has 14 amino acids. The germline V gene encodes CDR1 SGDLS and CDR2 YYNGEE. V lost 0 bases to trimming and J lost 4 bases, with 8 bases between them. CDR3 in amino acids: CASSVGGRNQPQHF. The CDR3 DNA is TGTGCCAGCAGCGTAGGAGGCCGTAATCAGCCCCAGCATTTT.

This chain connects TRBV5-1 to TRBJ2-6, with 11 nucleotides matching TRBD2. V was pared by 5 bases and J by 0 bases, with 10 bases of the junction left unmatched. The CDR3 runs to 19 residues. Germline V gives CDR1 SGHRS, CDR2 YFSETQ. In DNA, the CDR3 is TGCGCCAGCAGACAGATAGCGGGAGGGATGGGCTCTGGGGCCAACGTCCTGACTTTC. Encoded protein: CASRQIAGGMGSGANVLTF.

The chain recombines TRBV5-6 with TRBJ1-2, with 9 bases aligning to TRBD1. J gave up 6 bases and V 2 bases, and 8 bases lay outside the gene matches. The CDR3 contains 15 residues. The germline V gene encodes CDR1 SGHDT and CDR2 YYEEEE. The CDR3 loop is CASSLTGGGTDGYTF. CDR3 DNA: TGTGCCAGCAGCTTAACAGGGGGCGGAACCGATGGCTACACCTTC.

This clone was picked up one time. The V call is TRBV6-4, the J call TRBJ2-7; tentative D call: TRBD2 (6 bases). The CDR3 length is 15 residues. In germline, CDR1 is MRHNA, CDR2 SNTAGT. Trimming pared 6 bases from V and 2 bases from J, leaving 17 bases between. The DNA of the CDR3 is TGTGCCAGCAGCCTCAATTGGGGAGGCACCTACGAGCAGTACTTC. Its protein product is CASSLNWGGTYEQYF.

The chain has TRBV23-1 and TRBJ1-3; 10 nucleotides align to TRBD1. TRBV23-1 falls under the ORF class, with uncertain function. This CDR3 contains 17 residues. V gave up 1 base and J gave up 2 bases; unmatched junction bases: 5. CDR3 in DNA: TGCGCCAGCAGTCAATTCCGGGACAGGGGCGCTGGAAACACCATATATTTT. It specifies CASSQFRDRGAGNTIYF.

This clone was counted only a few times. J is TRBJ2-5 and V is TRBV7-9; 7 bases agree with TRBD1. Germline CDR1 reads SEHNR; CDR2 reads FQNEAQ (reference sequence). Trimming at V came to 5 bases and at J to 2 bases, leaving 5 bases not matched to a gene. The CDR3 loop spans 14 amino acids. Here the CDR3 DNA reads TGTGCCAGCAGCGTACAGACAGGGCAAGAGACCCAGTACTTC. Protein: CASSVQTGQETQYF. The complete variable domain, with remaining parts taken from reference TRBV7-9 and TRBJ2-5, reads DTGVSQNPRHKITKRGQNVTFRCDPISEHNRLYWYRQTLGQGPEFLTYFQNEAQLEKSRLLSDRFSAERPKGSFSTLEIQRTEQGDSAMYLCASSVQTGQETQYFGPGTRLLVL.

This clone has more than one count but fewer than ten. V gene TRBV30 combines with J gene TRBJ1-6, with D hard to call. Per germline, CDR1 GTSNPN and CDR2 SVGIG (reference sequence). V was trimmed by 1 base and J by 4 bases, leaving 11 bases between them. The length of the CDR3 is 15 residues. The CDR3 region is CAWSGMTLYNSPLHF. As DNA, the CDR3 is TGTGCCTGGAGTGGGATGACACTTTATAATTCACCCCTCCACTTT.

The chain carries TRBV5-8 and TRBJ2-1; 7 positions match TRBD2. The CDR3 is made up of 13 amino acids. Trimming cost V 5 bases and J 6 bases; bases outside gene matches: 5. Germline V gives CDR1 SGHTS, CDR2 YDEGEE. The CDR3 loop is CASRPGLINEQFF. The CDR3, as DNA: TGTGCCAGCAGACCGGGACTAATCAATGAGCAGTTCTTC. Supplemented by reference TRBV5-8 and TRBJ2-1, the full variable domain reads EAGVTQSPTHLIKTRGQQATLRCSPISGHTSVYWYQQALGLGLQFLLWYDEGEERNRGNFPPRFSGRQFPNYSSELNVNALELEDSALYLCASRPGLINEQFFGPGTRLTVL.

The rearrangement links TRBV6-5 to TRBJ1-1; 7 positions match TRBD1. CDR1 MNHEY and CDR2 SVGAGI come from the germline V gene. The CDR3 totals 14 residues. The V gene end was trimmed by 7 bases and the J gene end by 4 bases; junction bases not matched to a gene: 9. As DNA, the CDR3 is TGTGCCAGCACCTCCGACAGGGTTGCCACTGAAGCTTTCTTT. This codes for CASTSDRVATEAFF.

V gene TRBV19 combines with J gene TRBJ1-2; a weak D match, TRBD1 (6 bases). Trimming took 1 base from V and 3 from J, leaving 18 bases between them. In germline, CDR1 is LNHDA, CDR2 SQIVND (reference sequence). There are 17 residues in the CDR3. For the CDR3, the DNA is TGTGCCAGTAGTATAGGCCCAGGGGCCCCCTCCGACTATGGCTACACCTTC. Amino acid sequence: CASSIGPGAPSDYGYTF.

The gene calls are TRBV19 and TRBJ1-6; 10 bases agree with TRBD1. The CDR3 length is 17 residues. V lost 5 bases to trimming and J lost 4 bases; unmatched junction nucleotides: 8. Germline lookup yields CDR1 LNHDA and CDR2 SQIVND (reference sequence). The CDR3: CASSPRDRGGYNSPLHF. CDR3 in DNA: TGTGCCAGTAGTCCCCGGGACAGGGGCGGTTATAATTCACCCCTCCACTTT.

This clone has just one count. The chain is built from TRBV2 and TRBJ2-1, with 7 bases identical to TRBD1. This CDR3 spans 13 amino acids. Per the germline V gene, CDR1 is SNHLY and CDR2 is FYNNEI. Losses at the gene ends were 5 bases for V and 5 bases for J; bases not matched to a gene: 3. The CDR3 DNA reads TGTGCCAGCAGTTACACAGGGGACAATGAGCAGTTCTTC. Translation gives CASSYTGDNEQFF.

This sequence joins TRBV4-2 and TRBJ2-3; TRBD2 aligns across 8 bases. The V and J ends lost 1 base and 1 base, in that order; junction bases with no gene match: 4. The V gene's germline CDR1 is LGHNA and CDR2 YNFKEQ. The CDR3 totals 16 residues. CDR3 in DNA: TGTGCCAGCAGCCAAGTGGGCGGGGGGCGCACAGATACGCAGTATTTT. Translated: CASSQVGGGRTDTQYF.

A few counts support this clone. The rearrangement links TRBV19 to TRBJ1-5, with 7 bases lining up with TRBD1. V was clipped by 5 bases and J by 2 bases; unmatched bases: 3. CDR1 is LNHDA and CDR2 is SQIVND in the germline V gene (reference sequence). The CDR3 runs 14 residues. CDR3 residues: CASSADRGNQPQHF. Here the CDR3 DNA reads TGTGCCAGTAGTGCTGACAGGGGCAATCAGCCCCAGCATTTT.

The table lists this clone with a few counts. The chain has TRBV19 and TRBJ2-1; 8 positions match TRBD2. The length of the CDR3 is 15 residues. Germline V gene sequence: CDR1 LNHDA, CDR2 SQIVND (reference sequence). V was clipped by 10 bases and J by 3 bases; unmatched bases: 11. In nucleotides, the CDR3 is TGTGCCATAACGAAACCCGGGACTAGCTACAATGAGCAGTTCTTC. Protein: CAITKPGTSYNEQFF.

The chain has TRBV7-6 and TRBJ2-7; 10 positions match TRBD2. There are 15 residues in the CDR3. Germline V gene data show CDR1 as SGHVS and CDR2 as FNYEAQ. Unmatched junction bases numbered 7, after V lost 3 bases and J lost 5 bases. The CDR3 DNA follows: TGTGCCAGCAGCTTCGGGGCTAGCGGGAGCAACGAGCAGTACTTC. It encodes CASSFGASGSNEQYF.

V and J are TRBV9 and TRBJ2-6; D uncertain. The CDR3 has 15 residues. Germline CDR1 is SGDLS and CDR2 is YYNGEE. Trimming removed 0 bases from V and 3 bases from J, with 7 bases in between. This CDR3 is CASSVARVGANVLTF. The DNA of the CDR3 is TGTGCCAGCAGCGTAGCCCGGGTTGGGGCCAACGTCCTGACTTTC.

The rearrangement links TRBV19 to TRBJ1-5; D ambiguous. Germline lookup yields CDR1 LNHDA and CDR2 SQIVND (reference sequence). V lost 5 bases to trimming and J lost 0 bases, with 11 bases between them. The CDR3 totals 15 residues. In DNA, the CDR3 is TGTGCCAGTAGTTGGGCCCTTGATAGCAATCAGCCCCAGCATTTT. Its translation is CASSWALDSNQPQHF.

The sample holds one count of this clone. The chain carries TRBV9 and TRBJ2-1; TRBD1 might be the D (5 bases). The V gene's germline CDR1 is SGDLS and CDR2 YYNGEE. This CDR3 has 14 amino acids. With 1 base removed from V and 6 bases from J, the gap between germline ends came to 11 bases. The CDR3: CASSVKGVGNEQFF. In nucleotides, the CDR3 is TGTGCCAGCAGCGTAAAAGGGGTTGGCAATGAGCAGTTCTTC. The variable domain in full, with the rest retrieved from reference TRBV9 and TRBJ2-1, is DSGVTQTPKHLITATGQRVTLRCSPRSGDLSVYWYQQSLDQGLQFLIQYYNGEERAKGNILERFSAQQFPDLHSELNLSSLELGDSALYFCASSVKGVGNEQFFGPGTRLTVL.

This clone was observed a few times. The chain joins TRBV30 to TRBJ1-6; possible D gene TRBD1, 5 bases. The CDR3 consists of 13 residues. CDR1 GTSNPN and CDR2 SVGIG come from the germline V gene (reference sequence). With 8 bases removed from V and 5 bases from J, the gap between germline ends came to 13 bases. CDR3 region: CATGPSDNSPLHF. The CDR3 bases are TGTGCCACAGGACCGTCGGATAATTCACCCCTCCACTTT. Drawing the rest from reference TRBV30 and TRBJ1-6, the complete variable domain is SQTIHQWPATLVQPVGSPLSLECTVEGTSNPNLYWYRQAAGRGLQLLFYSVGIGQISSEVPQNLSASRPQDRQFILSSKKLLLSDSGFYLCATGPSDNSPLHFGNGTRLTVT.

This clone was observed a few times. CDR3 bases: TGTGCCAGCAGGCAGACTTCGAGAGCTTTCTTT. Its protein is CASRQTSRAFF. V gene TRBV6-5 combines with J gene TRBJ1-1; no firm D call. Per germline, CDR1 MNHEY and CDR2 SVGAGI. The CDR3 extends over 11 amino acids. V was pared by 6 bases and J by 10 bases, with 12 bases between.

Only a few counts were recorded for this clone. Other DNA sequences in this specimen translate into the identical CDR3. The chain combines TRBV6-4 with TRBJ2-3; tentative D call: TRBD2 (5 bases). The CDR3 contains 14 residues. V lost 2 bases, J lost 0 bases, and 6 bases lay in between. Germline CDR1 is MRHNA and CDR2 is SNTAGT. The CDR3 nucleotides read TGTGCCAGCAGTGACGGCGGGAGCACAGATACGCAGTATTTT. Translated, it gives CASSDGGSTDTQYF.

V is TRBV19 and J is TRBJ1-2; D may be TRBD1 (6 bases). Trimming left V 6 bases short and J 4 bases short, with 12 bases between. Germline loops: CDR1 LNHDA, CDR2 SQIVND (reference sequence). CDR3 size: 13 residues. The CDR3 nucleotides are TGTGCCAGTAGCGCTCAGGGGAGCTATGGCTACACCTTC. Amino acids: CASSAQGSYGYTF.

The chain recombines TRBV2 with TRBJ2-1; a weak D match, TRBD1 (6 bases). CDR1 and CDR2 (germline): SNHLY, FYNNEI. The CDR3 has 13 residues. V gave up 6 bases and J gave up 4 bases, with 10 bases separating them. CDR3: CASSGQGYNEQFF. The CDR3 nucleotides are TGTGCCAGCAGCGGCCAGGGGTACAATGAGCAGTTCTTC. Based on the CDR3 plus reference TRBV2 and TRBJ2-1, the full variable domain is EPEVTQTPSHQVTQMGQEVILRCVPISNHLYFYWYRQILGQKVEFLVSFYNNEISEKSEIFDDQFSVERPDGSNFTLKIRSTKLEDSAMYFCASSGQGYNEQFFGPGTRLTVL.

The gene calls are TRBV2 and TRBJ1-6, with D perhaps TRBD1 (6 bases). V lost 6 bases to trimming and J lost 7 bases, with 16 bases between them. Germline-derived CDR1 and CDR2 are SNHLY and FYNNEI. CDR3 length: 15 residues. CDR3 amino acids: CASSQGYQENSPLHF. The CDR3 region has the DNA TGTGCCAGCAGCCAGGGGTACCAGGAAAATTCACCCCTCCACTTT.

This rearrangement joins TRBV6-1 to TRBJ2-7; TRBD1 aligns across 10 bases. Germline V gene sequence: CDR1 MNHNS, CDR2 SASEGT. CDR3 size: 16 residues. Losses at the gene ends were 2 bases for V and 7 bases for J; bases not matched to a gene: 11. The CDR3: CASSESGTGVRGEQYF. In DNA, the CDR3 is TGTGCCAGCAGTGAATCTGGGACAGGGGTTCGAGGGGAGCAGTACTTC.

This chain uses TRBV6-1 with TRBJ1-5; D unclear. From germline, CDR1 is MNHNS and CDR2 SASEGT. The CDR3 sequence is 14 residues long. V was clipped by 5 bases and J by 5 bases, with 13 bases between them. CDR3 bases: TGTGCCAGCAGTACAGAGAGAGGGTATCAGCCCCAGCATTTT. Amino acids: CASSTERGYQPQHF.

The chain carries TRBV6-4 and TRBJ2-1; TRBD2 is a possible D gene (5 bases). Trimming cost V 0 bases and J 8 bases, with 14 bases left between them. Germline V gives CDR1 MRHNA, CDR2 SNTAGT. This CDR3 spans 15 amino acids. CDR3 amino acids: CASSDSSFGADEQFF. The CDR3 region has the DNA TGTGCCAGCAGTGACTCGAGTTTCGGAGCGGATGAGCAGTTCTTC.